This T cell receptor beta chain comes out of a study of identical twins listed by TCRdb under 2016. Concerning the study at large: TCR alpha and beta repertoires from monozygotic twins, unrelated adults of various ages and cord blood were deep-sequenced to test whether fetal clonotypes persist. Replicate twin experiments were performed at different times using different library preparation protocols to rule out contamination.

Points the paper makes about the study in general: Zero-insertion analyses could be partly confounded by invariant T cells such as MAIT and iNKT, although diverse VJ usage argued against such confounding for most clonotypes. Abundant cord blood beta clonotypes carried fewer insertions; young adult naive repertoires showed a weaker similar trend, while memory repertoires showed none. Compared with coincidental sharing between unrelated individuals, out-of-frame TCR alpha sequences shared between twins showed an excess of sequences with low generation probability. Excess twin sharing in beta out-of-frame sequences was weaker because fewer shared sequences lowered the signal-to-noise ratio. Because the same donors could not be followed over many years, the conclusions relied on cross-sectional statistical analysis. In monozygotic twins, recombination models systematically underestimated out-of-frame TCR alpha sharing, but the models matched the sharing seen between unrelated individuals.

The germline V gene (reference sequence) supplies CDR1 DFQATT and CDR2 SNEGSKA. Trimming accounts for 8 bases at V and 2 bases at J, while the number of junction bases matched to no gene is 5. From the cysteine up to the phenylalanine, the CDR3 has a length of 13 residues. Only the CDR3 portion is preserved as DNA: 39 bases, with reading frame beginning at the first base. Every donor in the study was a healthy Caucasian. Three pairs of female monozygotic twins, all aged roughly 18 to 29 years, were included in the twin cohort. Peripheral blood mononuclear cells were used as the source from which RNA for TCR libraries was isolated. Library preparation used 5' RACE. Sequencing took place on an Illumina HiSeq 2000. Template switching introduced a universal primer binding site; the final cDNA contained a unique molecular identifier, enabling accurate counting of TCR cDNA molecules. Specific primers in the conserved constant-segment region were used to synthesize first-strand cDNA for TCR alpha and beta chains. Each cDNA library was double barcoded, with a SMART-Mk sample barcode plus Illumina barcodes, to control for contamination. Two successive PCR steps introduced TruSeq adapter sequences along with Illumina sample barcodes. The TCR alpha and beta cDNA libraries were sequenced on the Illumina HiSeq platform using custom primers. Processing in the source paper ran as follows. Unique molecular identifiers were extracted from raw reads with MiGEC, and CDR3 positions were determined with MiXCR. For each individual, recombination models were inferred using an EM algorithm with the repgenHMM and IGoR tools. Shared clonotypes were analyzed with the tcR package in R, and sharing was normalized by the product of cloneset sizes. Out-of-frame nonproductive sequences were analyzed to study raw recombination free of thymic and clonal selection effects. The public reads were quality trimmed at Q25 with fastp and then assembled into clones with MiXCR by TCRdb, keeping productive beta chains. Identical CDR3 proteins give one entry, which carries the most common genes and DNA. The V and J calls were not made by the authors but by TCRdb's processing. The sample table contains about 690,000 distinct CDR3 sequences; only one count was recorded for 21% of them. Approximately 4.5% of the sample belongs to the ten largest clones.

The table lists this clonotype with many counts. No cognate antigen has been identified for it. No quality values exist for individual bases; no much larger clone is one base distant. A further study also used this sample, focusing on T cells expressing NK-cell markers. The other study reports the following: In sorted CD3+CD56+NKG2C+, CD3+CD56+NKG2C- and CD3+CD56-NKG2C+ T-cell subsets from eight or nine donors, TCR beta-chain repertoires were profiled. Of the eight sequenced donors, seven were found to be HCMV-seropositive and one was found to be HCMV-seronegative. In several experiments an anti-gammadeltaTCR antibody was added to restrict sorting to alphabetaTCR-expressing T cells. In over 5 donors, the dominant CD3+CD56+NKG2C+ clonotypes were among the top 10 CD8+ clonotypes and accounted for 1.0-7.0% of CD8+ T cells. Those dominant clonotypes were again the most abundant among CD3+CD56-NKG2C+ cells in a few donors, at about 28.3-60.1%. Whether the expanded NKG2C-expressing T cell clones were specific for HCMV antigens was left unclear. Randomly selected healthy volunteers, three men and five women, were used as the eight sequenced donors. HCMV-specific IgG was detected in serum with a commercial ELISA kit to determine HCMV serostatus. For roughly 6 donors, bulk peripheral blood T-cell repertoires were also sequenced from unsorted PBMC. Reads were demultiplexed and grouped by UMI with MIGEC, and clonotypes were assembled and quantified with MiTCR. To exclude erroneous sequences, only TCR cDNA sequences supported by at least two reads were retained. The tcR package was used for downstream repertoire analysis, with clonotypes matched between fractions based on CDR3 nucleotide sequence plus V segment. VDJmatch was used to annotate antigen specificity against VDJdb, with one amino acid substitution in CDR3 allowed.

The sequence was collected from a woman between 18 and 29 years old in good health. Sequencing used PBMCs. The rearrangement joined TRBV20-1 to TRBJ2-1; 8 of the junction bases match TRBD2. This receptor has the CDR3 CSLTSVTYNEQFF. The DNA is as follows: TGCAGTTTGACTAGCGTGACCTACAATGAGCAGTTCTTC.